Listed below are T cell receptor beta chains from one sample, sequenced in a study of blood T cell repertoires in COVID-19. Sequencing used immunoSEQ multiplex PCR; TCRdb keeps in-frame clones, though not all of them. The sample has roughly 73,000 clones, around 90% seen once. The sequencing sample was made of peripheral blood. The receptors were gathered from a human donor in a cohort sampled during active COVID-19. Both conserved end residues are part of each CDR3.

J: TRBJ2-2
V: TRBV6-1
length: 16
CDR3: CASSEAAVAGTGELFF

J: TRBJ1-5
V: TRBV27
length: 15
CDR3: CASSPGRGFNQPQHF

J: TRBJ1-1
V: TRBV19
length: 13
CDR3: CASSGLRDTEAFF

J: TRBJ2-1
V: TRBV14
length: 15
CDR3: CASSQMGGPYNEQFF

J: TRBJ1-6
V: TRBV6-6
length: 15
CDR3: CAATFQGAYNSPLHF

J: TRBJ1-2
V: TRBV7-9
length: 13
CDR3: CASSASRDYGYTF

J: TRBJ2-2
V: TRBV10-2
length: 14
CDR3: CASSLAGAPGELFF

J: TRBJ2-1
V: TRBV5-1
length: 17
CDR3: CASSLNYGQGAYNEQFF

J: TRBJ2-7
V: TRBV4-1
length: 15
CDR3: CASSVTASGSYEQYF

J: TRBJ2-7
V: TRBV27
length: 16
CDR3: CASSFSFGLGGYEQYF

J: TRBJ1-1
V: TRBV7-9
length: 14
CDR3: CASSYFGGNTEAFF

J: TRBJ1-4
V: TRBV2
length: 16
CDR3: CASRERTVATNEKLFF

J: TRBJ2-7
V: TRBV20-1
length: 11
CDR3: CSAIKGDEQYF

J: TRBJ2-3
V: TRBV19
length: 12
CDR3: CASSWRDSTQYF

J: TRBJ1-2
V: TRBV20-1
length: 11
CDR3: CSAGTGAGYTF

J: TRBJ2-7
V: TRBV4-2
length: 17
CDR3: CASSQERGQLISYEQYF

J: TRBJ2-5
V: TRBV14
length: 15
CDR3: CASSLIQGFQETQYF

J: TRBJ2-5
V: TRBV6-4
length: 17
CDR3: CASSDSGLANLPRTQYF

J: TRBJ2-3
V: TRBV10-3
length: 16
CDR3: CAISETSGGSTDTQYF

J: TRBJ2-5
V: TRBV5-1
length: 14
CDR3: CASSLGTAQETQYF

J: TRBJ2-1
V: TRBV5-4
length: 15
CDR3: CASSLDFDSYNEQFF

J: TRBJ2-5
V: TRBV7-9
length: 15
CDR3: CASNSRTEISETQYF

J: TRBJ2-7
V: TRBV14
length: 13
CDR3: CASSQTVIYEQYF

J: TRBJ2-7
V: TRBV28
length: 16
CDR3: CASSPRGSGSSYEQYF

J: TRBJ1-3
V: TRBV6-6
length: 16
CDR3: CASSRLRTGTLNTIYF

J: TRBJ2-3
V: TRBV3-1/TRBV3-2
length: 15
CDR3: CASSPTSGSTDTQYF